Included here is one TCR beta chain sequence, with context. As yet, its antigen is unknown. Profiled with immunoSEQ multiplex PCR; TCRdb holds only in-frame clones, not every one. The sample yields approximately 38,000 clones, 75% to 90% seen once. Time point here: week 5, during vaccination. Topical imiquimod accompanied each vaccine dose, which consisted of 300 ug of mutant IDH1 20-mer peptide. V was pared by 4 bases and J by 5 bases, with 14 bases of the junction left unmatched. CDR3 length equals 16 residues. Per germline, CDR1 SGHNT and CDR2 YYREEE (reference sequence). This sample stems from a study of a mutant IDH1 vaccine in newly diagnosed glioma. Regarding the study as a whole: Changes to the top peripheral T cell clonotypes appeared unrelated to pseudoprogression.

The sample here was PBMCs, taken from a glioma patient whose treatment included an IDH1 peptide vaccine. The V and J genes are TRBV5-4 and TRBJ2-5; 7 nucleotides align to TRBD1. The clonotype was recovered from a man between 40 and 49 years old with glioma. The CDR3 here is CASSHLPGQIVETQYF. The CDR3 DNA reads TGTGCCAGCAGCCACTTACCGGGACAGATCGTGGAGACCCAGTACTTC.